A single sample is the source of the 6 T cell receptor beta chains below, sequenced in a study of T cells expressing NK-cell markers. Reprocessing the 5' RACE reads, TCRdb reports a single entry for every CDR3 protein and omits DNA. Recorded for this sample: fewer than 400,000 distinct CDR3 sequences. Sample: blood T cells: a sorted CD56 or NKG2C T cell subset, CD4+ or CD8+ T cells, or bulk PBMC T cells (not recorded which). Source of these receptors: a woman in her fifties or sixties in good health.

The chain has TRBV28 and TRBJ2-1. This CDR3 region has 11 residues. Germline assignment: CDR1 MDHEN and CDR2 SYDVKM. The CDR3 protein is CASSRPNEQFF.

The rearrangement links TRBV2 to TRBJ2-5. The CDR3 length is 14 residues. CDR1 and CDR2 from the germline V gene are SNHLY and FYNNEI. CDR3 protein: CASSVKREGETQYF.

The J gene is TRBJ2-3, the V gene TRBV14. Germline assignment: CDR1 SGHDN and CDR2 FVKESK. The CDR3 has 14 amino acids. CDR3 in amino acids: CASSQGGFIDTQYF.

The CDR3 protein is CASSEGTSGVGTQYF. V is TRBV10-2 and J is TRBJ2-5; TCRdb's D call, TRBD2, is unchecked because there is no DNA. The germline CDR1 and CDR2 sequences are WSHSY and SAAADI. CDR3 length: 15 residues.

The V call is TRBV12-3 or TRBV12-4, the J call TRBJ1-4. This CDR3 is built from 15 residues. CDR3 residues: CASSLRGLGNEKLFF.

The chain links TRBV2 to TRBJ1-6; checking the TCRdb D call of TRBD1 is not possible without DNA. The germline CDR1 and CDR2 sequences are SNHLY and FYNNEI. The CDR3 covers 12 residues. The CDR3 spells CASRQGGSPLHF. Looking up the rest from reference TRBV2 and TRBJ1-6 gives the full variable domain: EPEVTQTPSHQVTQMGQEVILRCVPISNHLYFYWYRQILGQKVEFLVSFYNNEISEKSEIFDDQFSVERPDGSNFTLKIRSTKLEDSAMYFCASRQGGSPLHFGNGTRLTVT.